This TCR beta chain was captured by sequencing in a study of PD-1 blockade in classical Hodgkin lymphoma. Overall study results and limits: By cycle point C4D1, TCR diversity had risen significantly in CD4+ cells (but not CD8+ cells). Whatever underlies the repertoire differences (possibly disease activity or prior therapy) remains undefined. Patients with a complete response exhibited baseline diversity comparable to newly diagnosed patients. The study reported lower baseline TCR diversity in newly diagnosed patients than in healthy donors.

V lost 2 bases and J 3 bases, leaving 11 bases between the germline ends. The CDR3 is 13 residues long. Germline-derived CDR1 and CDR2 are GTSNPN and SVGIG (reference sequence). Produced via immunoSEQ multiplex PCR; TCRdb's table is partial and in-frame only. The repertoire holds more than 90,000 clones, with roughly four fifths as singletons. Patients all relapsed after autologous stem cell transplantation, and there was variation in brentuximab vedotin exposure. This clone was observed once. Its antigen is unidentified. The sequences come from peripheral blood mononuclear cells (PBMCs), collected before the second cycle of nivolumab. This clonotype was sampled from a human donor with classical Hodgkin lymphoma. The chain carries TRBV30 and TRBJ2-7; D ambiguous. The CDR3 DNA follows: TGTGCCTGGAGTCTCCCACCGGACTACGAGCAGTACTTC. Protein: CAWSLPPDYEQYF.